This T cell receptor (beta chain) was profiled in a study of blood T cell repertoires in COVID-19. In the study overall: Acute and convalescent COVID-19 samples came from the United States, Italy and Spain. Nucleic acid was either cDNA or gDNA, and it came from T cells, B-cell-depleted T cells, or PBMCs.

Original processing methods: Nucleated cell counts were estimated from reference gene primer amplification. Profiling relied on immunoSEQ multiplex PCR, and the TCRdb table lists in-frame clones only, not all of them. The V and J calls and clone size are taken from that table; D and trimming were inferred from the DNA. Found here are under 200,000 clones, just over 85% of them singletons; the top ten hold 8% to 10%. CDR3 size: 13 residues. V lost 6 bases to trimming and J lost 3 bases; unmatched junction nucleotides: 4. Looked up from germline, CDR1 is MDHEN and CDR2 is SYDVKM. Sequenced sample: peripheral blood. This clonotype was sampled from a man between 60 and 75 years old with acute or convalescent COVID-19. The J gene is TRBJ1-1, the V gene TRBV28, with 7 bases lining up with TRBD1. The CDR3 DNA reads TGTGCCAGCAGCCCGGGACAGCACACTGAAGCTTTCTTT. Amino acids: CASSPGQHTEAFF.